The present T cell receptor (beta chain) was sequenced within a study of CD8 T cells in Susac syndrome. The CDR3 is made up of 17 amino acids. In germline, CDR1 is SGHRS, CDR2 YFSETQ. With V trimmed by 0 bases and J by 7 bases, 10 bases remained unmatched. RNA, at 0.5 to 1 ug, was reverse transcribed with random hexamers. TCRdb reanalysed the immunoSEQ multiplex PCR reads using MiXCR and keeps one entry per CDR3 protein. Among 150,000 or so distinct CDR3 sequences listed, about 94% were seen once. The sequence was collected from a human donor with multiple sclerosis. The sequenced material came from CD8+ T cells from PBMCs. The chain joins TRBV5-1 to TRBJ2-1; 10 bases match TRBD2. The CDR3 DNA follows: TGCGCCAGCAGCTTGGAACGGAGGACTAGCGGTACTAATGAGCAGTTCTTC. Protein sequence: CASSLERRTSGTNEQFF.